This T cell receptor beta chain was profiled in a study of blood T cells in healthy people across ages (dated by TCRdb to the mid-2010s). Turning to the overall study: Template switching captured roughly one uniquely barcoded TCR beta cDNA molecule per two T cells in model experiments. Two additional independent replicas of 1 million unique cDNA reads from the same blood draw were analyzed for two donors (one aged 18 to 30 and one aged 80 or older). Donors were grouped into four age groups: young (average approximately 16 years), middle-aged (39), aged (approximately 58) and long-lived (around 82). To avoid experimental bias, donors of different ages were randomly spread across the sequencing lanes. Age-related changes in TCR beta repertoire diversity were measured in the study by deep sequencing normalized with unique cDNA molecular identifiers.

Paper-wide results and their limitations: A strong correlation was found between observed TCR beta diversity and the percentage of naive T cells measured by flow cytometry. Because donor CMV infection status was unknown, age-related changes in expanded clonotypes were potentially confounded. Estimates of total diversity based on one million sequenced T cells were considered lower bounds and underestimates. Because profiling used bulk unsorted PBMCs, naive and antigen-experienced compartments could not be compared conclusively. Observed TCR beta diversity per million T cells fell roughly linearly with age, and a significant reduction was already apparent by age about 36. Compared with the aged group, more naive CD4+ T cells, fewer expanded clones and increased TCR diversity were shown by the long-lived group, suggesting age selection.

On this clonotype: There is no known antigen for this receptor. No base quality information exists; no much larger clone differs at one position.

From its cysteine to its phenylalanine, the CDR3 spans 15 amino acids. Kept here is only the CDR3 DNA, which spans 45 bases and is read in frame from base 1. The CDR1 and CDR2 encoded by the germline V gene (reference sequence) are DFQATT and SNEGSKA. Relative to germline, V is missing 6 bases and J is missing 2 bases, with 12 bases of the junction outside any gene match. Donors were a few dozen systemically healthy Caucasian individuals from Russia aged roughly 6 to 100 years. Each donor gave 8 to 10 milliliters of peripheral blood, collected into EDTA-treated Vacutainer tubes. Ficoll-Paque density-gradient centrifugation was used to isolate PBMCs, with at least 7 million obtained per sample. Total RNA was extracted from PBMCs with Trizol reagent, with at least 6 micrograms obtained per sample. For every donor, flow cytometry on a PBMC aliquot measured the percentage of naive CD45RAhigh/CD27high T cells.

The library was built by means of 5' RACE. Data came from an Illumina HiSeq 2500. A second about 7 to 11 cycle PCR used a sample-barcoded 5' primer and a J-beta primer mix. Each TCR beta cDNA molecule received a unique molecular identifier from a template-switch 5' adaptor carrying 12 random nucleotides. Each sample yielded at least 2.5 million CDR3-containing paired-end reads. All of the RNA was converted into first-strand cDNA using the Mint cDNA synthesis kit, with a TRBC-specific oligonucleotide serving as the primer. After uracil-DNA glycosylase treatment, a first 18-cycle PCR used universal primers M1SS and BC2_uni_R on all cDNA. The authors' analysis ran thus. Each sample was normalized by randomly selecting 1 million high-quality reads, each carrying a distinct molecular identifier. Reads sharing molecular identifiers were discarded rather than binned into consensus sequences. MiTCR, run with a Q25 quality threshold and the strictest error-elimination algorithm, handled CDR3 identification, clonotype clustering and error correction. A nonparametric unseen species model with Euler transformation was used to estimate lower-bound total TCR beta diversity. The public reads were reanalyzed by TCRdb: fastp trimming at Q25, MiXCR alignment, in-frame beta chains only. Every CDR3 protein is listed once, alongside the most common genes and DNA of its rows. The V and J calls and clone size are TCRdb's, not the authors'. A total of about 1.6 million distinct CDR3 sequences appear in this sample, roughly a third of them only once. 10% to 12% of the sample is in the top ten clones.

The receptor's source is a woman in her twenties or thirties in good health. Sequenced material: blood. The chain was built from TRBV20-1 and TRBJ2-5; 7 of the junction bases match TRBD2. The encoded CDR3 is CSALWGGPTQETQYF. The nucleotides are TGCAGTGCATTATGGGGGGGACCAACTCAAGAGACCCAGTACTTC.